This TCR beta chain was retrieved from a study of blood T cell repertoires in COVID-19. Germline values: CDR1 SGDLS, CDR2 YYNGEE. The germline V and J ends were trimmed by 0 bases and 0 bases, with 10 bases remaining between them. The CDR3 runs to 15 residues. How the authors handled the data: Using reference gene primer amplification, nucleated cell counts were estimated. The protocol was immunoSEQ multiplex PCR, while the TCRdb copy is restricted to in-frame clones and leaves out a portion. That table gives V, J and clone size, and the DNA gave D and trimming. The sample lists around 260,000 clones; around 89% were seen once.

This chain uses TRBV9 with TRBJ2-7, with TRBD1 as a possible D gene (6 bases). This TCR was sampled from a man aged 25-45 years with acute or convalescent COVID-19. The sequenced sample consisted of peripheral blood. The CDR3 region is CASSVDGQLSYEQYF. The DNA of the CDR3 is TGTGCCAGCAGCGTAGATGGACAGCTCTCCTACGAGCAGTACTTC.